A single TCR beta chain is shown here with its context. Antigen specificity is unknown. Using immunoSEQ multiplex PCR, the repertoire was profiled, and TCRdb retains in-frame clones only, with some absent. Found here are about 690,000 clones, less than 95% of them singletons; the top ten hold 34%. The sample comes from a study of shared clonotypes between healthy human individuals. Study-level results: The generation probabilities recorded for non-shared clonotypes fell below those of clonotypes shared by all four donors. Naive CD4 clonotypes overlapped across a few donors at about 5.2%. Generally, naive subsets came out with larger estimated richness than memory subsets.

This CDR3 is 15 amino acids long. Germline CDR1 and CDR2: SGHDT and YYEEEE. The junction had 0 bases not matched to a gene; V was cut back by 0 bases and J by 1 base. The sequence derives from a man aged 18-30 years in good health. Some clones in this sample may be carry-over from other donors' samples. Sequencing was done on a sample of memory CD8+ T cells from PBMCs. The subset is: CD45RO+ cells pooled with CCR7-negative TemRA cells. The chain employs TRBV5-6 and TRBJ2-2, with 7 bases fitting TRBD2. The CDR3 protein is CASSLGGGNTGELFF. The CDR3 DNA is TGTGCCAGCAGCTTGGGCGGGGGGAACACCGGGGAGCTGTTTTTT.